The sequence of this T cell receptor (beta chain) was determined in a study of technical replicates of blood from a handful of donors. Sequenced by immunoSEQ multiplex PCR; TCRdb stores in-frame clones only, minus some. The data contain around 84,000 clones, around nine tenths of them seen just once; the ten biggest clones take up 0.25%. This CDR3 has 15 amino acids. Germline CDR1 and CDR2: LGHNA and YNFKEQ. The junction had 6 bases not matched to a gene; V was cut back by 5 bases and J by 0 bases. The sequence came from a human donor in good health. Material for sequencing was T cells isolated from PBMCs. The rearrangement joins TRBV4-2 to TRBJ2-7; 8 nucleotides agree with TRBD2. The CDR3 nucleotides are TGTGCCAGCAGCTTACAGCGGGGGAGCTCCTACGAGCAGTACTTC. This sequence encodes CASSLQRGSSYEQYF.